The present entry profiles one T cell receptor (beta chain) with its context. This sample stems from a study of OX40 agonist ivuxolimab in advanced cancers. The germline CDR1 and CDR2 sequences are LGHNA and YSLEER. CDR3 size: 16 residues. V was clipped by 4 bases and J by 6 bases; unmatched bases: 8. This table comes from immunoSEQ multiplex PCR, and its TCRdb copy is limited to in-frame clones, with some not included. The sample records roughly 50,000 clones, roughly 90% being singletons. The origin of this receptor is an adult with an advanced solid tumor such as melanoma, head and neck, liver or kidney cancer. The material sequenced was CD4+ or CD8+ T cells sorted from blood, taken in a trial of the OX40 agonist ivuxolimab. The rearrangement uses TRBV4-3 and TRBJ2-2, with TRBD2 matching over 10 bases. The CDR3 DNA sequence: TGCGCCAGCAGCCGACCCCTAGCGGGAGTGCCCGGGGAGCTGTTTTTT. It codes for CASSRPLAGVPGELFF.